This TCR beta chain was identified in a study of cytomegalovirus exposure and HLA in healthy donors (dated by TCRdb to 2016 to 2017). About the study as a whole: In an earlier analysis of 587 of the donors, around 290 Gb of sequence data and 90 million to 120 million unique TCR beta sequences from approximately 180 million T cells were reported. Among roughly 400 genotyped donors of the cohort, an average of around 250,000 unique TCR beta nucleotide sequences was sequenced per donor, of which about 18% were non-productive. In the later analysis, no new phenotypic data were used to find candidate immune exposures; instead, reliance was placed on TCR beta sequences and their occurrence across donors. Donor age, sex, ethnicity and CMV serostatus were compiled alongside the repertoire data. In a later genetic analysis, genome-wide SNP genotypes for about three fifths of the roughly 670 donors were used, and that subset was treated as a discovery cohort. A later analysis re-examined previously published TCR beta repertoires from roughly 720 donors and added high-resolution HLA genotyping to investigate patterns of TCR occurrence. Besides the first cohort of around 700 subjects, a separate validation cohort made up of 120 different subjects was used. HLA typing covered class I and class II loci at four-digit resolution. To decide whether each TCR beta V gene segment behaved as functional or pseudogenic, an earlier analysis of several hundred of the donors relied on high-throughput TCR beta sequencing. An early release covering 550 to 650 HLA-typed donors comprised about 300 gigabases of sequencing data and tens of millions of unique TCR sequences. The study aimed to test whether cataloging public T cell receptors could reveal signatures of past pathogen exposure. A handful of DR-DQ haplotypes were handled as single units for association and clustering because linkage in the cohort was strong. Among the roughly 380 genotyped donors, more than 70% belonged to the genetic ancestry cluster associated with self-reported Caucasian donors. To predict cytomegalovirus infection status, the study combined high-throughput TCR immunosequencing, statistical association of individual TCRs with disease status, and machine learning. Typing coverage differed by locus: A, B, C, DRB1 and DQB1 were typed in roughly 620-630 donors, DQA1 in 500 to 550, DPA1 in around 610, and DPB1 in just under 490. All discovery cohort repertoires had been generated using a single sequencing platform. The T cell repertoires of under 750 subjects were profiled by immunosequencing and related to cytomegalovirus serostatus. The study at large found these results: A group of highly shared sequence variants was considered likely to be a technical artifact of the sequencing pipeline. In a later analysis, several top co-occurrence clusters were reported to appear linked to parvovirus B19, influenza, CMV and Epstein-Barr virus. Correlated functional status among segregating V segments might reflect linkage disequilibrium, but an unknown experimental factor could not be ruled out. In a later analysis, HLA-associated TCR beta chains were found to be more clonally expanded and to have lower generation probabilities than equally common non-associated chains. When HLA alleles, especially DR and DQ, strongly co-occurred, TCR associations were difficult to assign to individual alleles. A later genetic analysis reported fewer N-insertions in productive TCRs among donors in an Asian-associated ancestry cluster than the roughly 700-donor mean. The study listed approximately 150 TCR beta chains as associated with cytomegalovirus. Immune exposure information for the cohort was limited to CMV serostatus. In an earlier analysis of approximately 590 of the donors, most TCR beta V segments were observed in productive rearrangements about 87% or about 30% of the time, broadly matching IMGT annotations. Cytomegalovirus status was reported to be diagnosed by the classifier with high specificity and sensitivity in both the original and validation cohorts. The authors suggested that the approach could potentially be extended to other disease states and immunological phenotypes. A later analysis associated around 16,000 TCR beta sequences with specific HLA alleles at a false discovery rate of 0.05. HLA typing was unavailable for some donors at each locus, so association tests used only the typed subset. This cohort had only TCR beta chains sequenced, and the lack of alpha or paired-chain data limited which features could be detected. Because counts were too low, 15 to 20 rarely observed V segments, including chromosome 9 orphons, were excluded from the earlier analysis of around 640 of the donors. An association between a missense DCLRE1C variant and V-gene and J-gene trimming of TCR beta chains was found in a later genetic analysis and replicated in an independent cohort. In a later analysis, TCR association rates were found to vary across HLA loci, with the most associated TCRs seen for DRB1 alleles and the fewest for HLA-C alleles. Most TCR sequences were seen in very few donors, while some public TCRs were found in many individuals. A further reported finding was that TCR beta sequences accurately predicted the HLA-A and HLA-B alleles for most subjects in the first cohort. A few of the identified cytomegalovirus-associated TCR beta chains were confirmed in vitro to be specific for cytomegalovirus antigens. Roughly uniform sequencing depth across donors was assumed in presence/absence analyses, although this assumption may not hold. Because the 87-base-pair reads could not distinguish some IMGT-functional V segments, including TRBV6-2 and TRBV6-3, those segments were excluded. Most CMV-associated TCR beta chains appeared to be HLA-restricted in a later analysis, and the HLA associations seemed to be driven largely by CMV exposure.

Worth noting for this clone: The antigen this receptor binds is unknown. No quality values exist for individual bases; no much larger clone is one base distant.

The germline ends are 8 bases apart after V is trimmed by 0 bases and J by 6 bases. The CDR3, cysteine through phenylalanine, is 13 amino acids long. Only CDR3 DNA remains: 39 bases, in frame from the first base. In the germline V gene, CDR1 corresponds to LGHNA and CDR2 to YSLEER. The cohort was made up of hundreds of healthy bone marrow donors. Cohort members were all nominally healthy when sampled, although unrecorded immune exposures were likely present. The donor was CMV seronegative and belonged to the group of 320 or so seronegative cohort members. Every donor gave a peripheral blood sample, and the peripheral blood mononuclear cells from that sample were used for TCR beta sequencing. Genomic DNA was extracted from the blood cell samples with the Qiagen DNeasy Blood Extraction Kit. The method behind the library was the immunoSEQ multiplex PCR assay. For the multiplex PCR, a mixture combining 60 forward primers for TCR Vbeta segments and 13 reverse primers for TCR Jbeta segments was used. The CDR3 region of rearranged TCR beta genes was amplified from genomic DNA by a multiplex PCR assay. Amplified TCR beta libraries were sequenced as 87-base-pair reads on the Illumina HiSeq System. As for the original processing: Across the 600 to 700 repertoires, a later analysis counted roughly 77 million unique TCR beta chains, 9.5 million to 13 million of which were shared by at least two donors. Raw reads were error-corrected and collapsed into unique sequences by a nearest-neighbor algorithm in which closely related sequences were merged to remove PCR and sequencing errors. Alignment of CDR3 sequences to IMGT reference sequences was used to assign V, D and J gene segments. For a sequence to be retained, a match of at least six nucleotides to both a V gene segment and a J gene segment was required. A rearrangement was called productive if the CDR3 had no stop codons and remained in frame with V and J, and every other rearrangement was called non-productive. Following IMGT convention, CDR3 was defined as the stretch from the second conserved V-encoded cysteine up to the conserved J-encoded phenylalanine. Sequences without an unambiguous match to a single V gene segment were excluded from the earlier analysis of over 500 of the donors. An earlier analysis of almost 600 of the donors classified V segments as functional when productive rearrangements were above 56.7% and as segregating when the standard deviation between donors was above 5%. To diagnose cytomegalovirus status from the catalog of TCR beta chain sequences, a statistical classification framework was built. A later analysis assigned V and J genes by comparing TCR nucleotide sequences with IMGT/GENE-DB human TR gene sequences. A later analysis assigned CDR3 sequences and most-parsimonious VDJ recombination scenarios with the TCRdist pipeline. A later analysis defined each TCR beta chain by its CDR3 amino acid sequence plus V-gene family, and excluded reads lacking a unique V-gene family. A later analysis removed 592 highly shared, low-generation-probability nucleotide sequences to deal with suspected cross-contamination and a sequencing artifact. In a later analysis, a clonal expansion index for each public chain was calculated from normalized within-repertoire ranks of inferred template counts. Generation probabilities in a later analysis came from a VDJ recombination model fitted to out-of-frame rearrangements, and those results were checked against IGoR. In a later analysis, hypergeometric tests were used to score TCR-TCR, TCR-HLA and TCR-CMV co-occurrence, with a repertoire-size bias correction applied to TCR pairs. A later analysis estimated false discovery rates by permuting HLA or CMV assignments 20 times. In a later analysis, co-occurring TCRs were grouped using DBSCAN, with TCRdist sequence similarity added in when clustering inside HLA-allele-positive subsets. For co-occurrence clustering, repertoires with fewer than 30,000 or more than 120,000 public chains were excluded, along with a handful of repertoires with anomalous nucleotide sharing. TCRdb holds this immuneACCESS table with in-frame rearrangements only. Some clones are missing; in checked studies, unresolved V genes explain under half, and the rest has no known cause. The DNA gave D and trimming, while V, J and clone size come from that table. Present in this sample are roughly 100,000 clones, about 80% of which were seen just once. The top ten clonotypes cover approximately 3% of the sample.

The TCR sequence derives from a woman aged 35 to 49 in good health and CMV-seronegative. Sequenced material: PBMCs. Recombination joined TRBV4-3 with TRBJ1-2, with TRBD1 as a weak D call on 5 bases. The CDR3 region reads CASSQEAGNGYTF. The base sequence is TGCGCCAGCAGCCAAGAGGCAGGGAATGGCTACACCTTC.